This TCR beta chain was observed in a study of CD8+ T cells in alopecia areata. Findings and caveats of the study: Scalp lesions, especially in alopecia totalis/universalis, had higher clonality than normal scalp.

The CDR3 runs to 11 residues. V trimming: 3 bases; J trimming: 9 bases; junction bases outside the gene matches: 0. CDR1 SGHRS and CDR2 YFSETQ come from the germline V gene. The treatment: oral pan-JAK inhibitor, 5-10 mg twice daily. RNA extraction and reverse transcription yielded cDNA as sequencing template. Assay used: immunoSEQ multiplex PCR; TCRdb lists only in-frame clones, some missing. The sample records 160,000 or so clones, 58% being singletons. The count of this clone is one. Its matching antigen is unknown. The sequencing here drew on CD4+ T cells sorted from blood, taken between weeks 55 and 65, from a patient treated with tofacitinib. This chain uses TRBV5-1 with TRBJ2-1; 7 bases agree with TRBD2. The sequence was obtained from a human donor with alopecia areata. The CDR3 loop reads CASSSGGEQFF. CDR3 nucleotides: TGCGCCAGCAGCTCGGGAGGTGAGCAGTTCTTC.